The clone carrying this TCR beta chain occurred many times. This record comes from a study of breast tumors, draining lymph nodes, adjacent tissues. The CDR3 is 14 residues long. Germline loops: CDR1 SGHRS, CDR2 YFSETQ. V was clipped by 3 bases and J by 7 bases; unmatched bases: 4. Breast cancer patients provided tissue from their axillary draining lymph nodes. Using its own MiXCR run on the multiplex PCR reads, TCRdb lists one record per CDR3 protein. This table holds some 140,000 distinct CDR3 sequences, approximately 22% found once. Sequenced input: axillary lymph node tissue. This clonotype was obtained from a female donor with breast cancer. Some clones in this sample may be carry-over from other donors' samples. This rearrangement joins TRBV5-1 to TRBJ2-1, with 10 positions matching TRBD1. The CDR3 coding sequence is TGCGCCAGCAGCTCGGGACAGGGGACAAATGAGCAGTTCTTC. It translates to CASSSGQGTNEQFF. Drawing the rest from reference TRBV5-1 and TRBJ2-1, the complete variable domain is KAGVTQTPRYLIKTRGQQVTLSCSPISGHRSVSWYQQTPGQGLQFLFEYFSETQRNKGNFPGRFSGRQFSNSRSEMNVSTLELGDSALYLCASSSGQGTNEQFFGPGTRLTVL.